This T cell receptor (beta chain) was obtained from a study of blood T cell repertoires in COVID-19. Across the whole study: Donors in the United States, Italy and Spain gave samples during acute or convalescent COVID-19. Nucleic acid was either cDNA or gDNA, and it came from T cells, B-cell-depleted T cells, or PBMCs.

In the study's own analysis: Reference gene primers were amplified, and this amplification served to estimate nucleated cell counts. Sequenced by immunoSEQ multiplex PCR; TCRdb stores in-frame clones only, minus some. The DNA was the basis for D and trimming; V, J and clone size are from that table. The sample has fewer than 300,000 clones, approximately 84% seen once. Seattle participants joined during active infection and were tracked over time. This clonotype originated in a person between 65 and 79 years old with COVID-19, enrolled during active disease. Sequenced material: peripheral blood.

The CDR3 is CATSRDRALVSYEQYF. In DNA form, the CDR3 reads TGTGCCACCAGCAGAGATCGAGCCCTCGTATCCTACGAGCAGTACTTC. This chain links TRBV15 with TRBJ2-7, with no clear D. CDR3 length: 16 residues. V was pared by 0 bases and J by 1 base, with 13 bases between. CDR1 and CDR2 (germline): LNHNV, YYDKDF (reference sequence).